This TCR beta chain was profiled in a study of CD8+ T cells in alopecia areata (dated by TCRdb to the late 2010s). Describing the broader study: The treated patients, all with moderate-to-severe alopecia areata, were enrolled in an open-label pilot trial of oral tofacitinib given at 5 to 10 mg twice daily. Patients received tofacitinib for 6 to 18 months and were then followed off drug for 6 months to check for delayed response and recurrence. The study used high-throughput TCRbeta sequencing to examine T cell clonal expansion in alopecia areata, in both the C3H/HeJ mouse model and human patients. On the human side, TCRbeta sequencing was run on scalp tissue and on sorted CD4+ and CD8+ peripheral blood T cells from healthy controls and from alopecia areata patients with either patchy or totalis/universalis disease. Biopsies were taken from tofacitinib-treated patients at baseline and at 4 and 24 weeks of treatment, and a later scalp biopsy was taken in several of the tofacitinib-treated patients. Scalp clonality was compared across normal scalp (n=4), patchy alopecia areata scalp (n=8), and alopecia totalis/universalis scalp (n=8). The RNA source kit depended on sample type: the PAXgene miRNA kit for fixed scalp, the miRNeasy kit for PBMCs, and the RNeasy kit for mouse skin. TCRbeta CDR3 regions were amplified by immunoSEQ multiplex PCR using 35 Vbeta forward and 13 Jbeta reverse primers.

With respect to this clone: This clone's antigen is unknown. Base-call qualities are not available, and no considerably larger clone is one nucleotide away.

Lesional scalp punch biopsies and peripheral blood were obtained from alopecia areata patients. After PBMCs were isolated by density centrifugation and stained for CD3, CD4 and CD8, a FACSAria was used to sort CD4+ and CD8+ T cells. According to the germline V gene, CDR1 reads SGDLS and CDR2 reads YYNGEE. Taken from cysteine to phenylalanine, the CDR3 has 14 residues. Solely the CDR3 DNA is kept, with 42 bases framed from the first base. The germline ends are 11 bases apart after V is trimmed by 0 bases and J by 5 bases. Results the study describes overall, beyond this receptor: Unlike mouse skin, which is dominated by gammadelta T cells, normal human skin has resident alphabeta T cells that are also sequenced, and this complicates analysis of the scalp TCR repertoire. Compared with normal scalp, lesional scalp, particularly in alopecia totalis/universalis, had higher clonality and more expanded CD8+ clones, which suggests antigenic drive. TCR sequences shared between patients were less clear than in mice, possibly partly because of HLA diversity in the patient population.

Libraries were built with the immunoSEQ multiplex PCR assay. To provide template for TCR sequencing, every sample had RNA extracted and reverse transcribed into cDNA. First-strand cDNA was synthesized using SuperScript III with a 2:1 mix of oligo-dT and random hexamers. Amplification bias was assessed with a synthetic immune receptor repertoire, and residual bias was removed computationally. The original methods were these. Raw reads were preprocessed to remove errors, and CDR3 was defined by IMGT conventions from the conserved cysteine to phenylalanine. Clonality was calculated as 1 minus Shannon entropy normalized by log2 of the number of productive unique TCRs. CD4 or CD8 identity of scalp clones was inferred by cross-referencing scalp TCRbeta sequences with sorted blood CD4 and CD8 repertoires. The table was pulled from immuneACCESS by TCRdb, which kept in-frame rearrangements only. Such tables lose some clones; where checked, under half of the loss comes from unresolved V genes, and the rest has no known cause. Clonal size and the V and J genes are those of that table, whereas D and trimming came from the DNA. In all, the sample holds over 95,000 clones, and around 45% of those were seen once. The ten largest clones add up to around 1.5% of the sample.

Sequencing was done on a sample of CD4+ T cells sorted from blood. The sequence was collected from a human donor with alopecia areata. The chain employs TRBV9 and TRBJ2-5; a confident D gene designation cannot be given. The bases read TGTGCCAGCAGCGTAGGAGGAACGAGGGAGACCCAGTACTTC. Its protein reads: CASSVGGTRETQYF. With all but the CDR3 taken from the reference TRBV9 and TRBJ2-5 genes, the full variable domain is: DSGVTQTPKHLITATGQRVTLRCSPRSGDLSVYWYQQSLDQGLQFLIQYYNGEERAKGNILERFSAQQFPDLHSELNLSSLELGDSALYFCASSVGGTRETQYFGPGTRLLVL.